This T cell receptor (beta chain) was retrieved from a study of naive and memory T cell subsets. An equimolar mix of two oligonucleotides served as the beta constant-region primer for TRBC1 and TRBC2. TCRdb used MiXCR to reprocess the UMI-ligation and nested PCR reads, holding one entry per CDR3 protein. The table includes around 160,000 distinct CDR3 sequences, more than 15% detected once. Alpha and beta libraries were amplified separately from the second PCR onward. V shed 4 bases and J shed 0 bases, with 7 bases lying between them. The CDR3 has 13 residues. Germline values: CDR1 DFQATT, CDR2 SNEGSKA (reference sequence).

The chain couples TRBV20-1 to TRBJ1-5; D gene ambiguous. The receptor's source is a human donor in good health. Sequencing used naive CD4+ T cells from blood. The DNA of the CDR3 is TGCAGTGCTATAACGGATAGCAATCAGCCCCAGCATTTT. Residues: CSAITDSNQPQHF.